The rows below give T cell receptor beta chains drawn from one sample of a study of blood T cells in healthy people across ages. One entry per CDR3 protein results from TCRdb running MiXCR on the 5' RACE reads. The table shows roughly 1.4 million distinct CDR3 sequences, with roughly 64% occurring only once. Sequenced material: blood. These receptor sequences come from a man between 18 and 35 years old in good health. Both conserved end residues are part of each CDR3. The order of the fields is J gene, V gene, D gene, clone size, CDR3 protein, CDR3 DNA. A D gene is named only where the DNA matches it firmly. Clone size is not always given. Where it is, it says once, few, many or a class for expanded clones.

j_gene: TRBJ2-7
v_gene: TRBV5-1
d_gene: TRBD2
abundance: -
CDR3aa: CASSPSSGDTYGQYF
CDR3nt: TGCGCCAGCAGCCCAAGTAGCGGGGACACCTACGGGCAGTACTTC

j_gene: TRBJ2-3
v_gene: TRBV25-1
d_gene: -
abundance: few
CDR3aa: CASSDESATDTQYF
CDR3nt: TGTGCCAGCAGTGACGAGTCAGCAACAGATACGCAGTATTTT

j_gene: TRBJ2-5
v_gene: TRBV29-1
d_gene: -
abundance: few
CDR3aa: CSVFTPGVQETQYF
CDR3nt: TGCAGCGTGTTCACCCCAGGAGTCCAAGAGACCCAGTACTTC

j_gene: TRBJ2-1
v_gene: TRBV29-1
d_gene: TRBD1
abundance: -
CDR3aa: CSVEDQGQTYNEQFF
CDR3nt: TGCAGCGTTGAAGATCAGGGACAGACCTACAATGAGCAGTTCTTC

j_gene: TRBJ2-4
v_gene: TRBV25-1
d_gene: -
abundance: -
CDR3aa: CASSESGRSDRLAKNIQYF
CDR3nt: TGTGCCAGCAGTGAATCAGGAAGGTCAGATCGATTAGCCAAAAACATTCAGTACTTC

j_gene: TRBJ1-1
v_gene: TRBV5-5
d_gene: -
abundance: -
CDR3aa: CASSLVDSGRSEAFF
CDR3nt: TGTGCCAGCAGCTTGGTAGACAGTGGGCGTTCCGAAGCTTTCTTT

j_gene: TRBJ2-7
v_gene: TRBV7-9
d_gene: TRBD1
abundance: -
CDR3aa: CASSTGTGLPYEQYF
CDR3nt: TGTGCCAGCAGCACCGGGACAGGGCTCCCCTACGAGCAGTACTTC

j_gene: TRBJ2-1
v_gene: TRBV30
d_gene: -
abundance: many
CDR3aa: CASGKGDYNEQFF
CDR3nt: TGTGCCTCGGGAAAGGGCGACTACAATGAGCAGTTCTTC

j_gene: TRBJ1-1
v_gene: TRBV20-1
d_gene: -
abundance: -
CDR3aa: CSAFRSLNTEAFF
CDR3nt: TGCAGTGCTTTCCGCAGTTTGAACACTGAAGCTTTCTTT

j_gene: TRBJ2-7
v_gene: TRBV11-2
d_gene: -
abundance: -
CDR3aa: CASSLVPGESYNEQYF
CDR3nt: TGTGCCAGCAGCTTAGTGCCGGGGGAGTCCTACAATGAGCAGTACTTC

j_gene: TRBJ2-1
v_gene: TRBV5-1
d_gene: TRBD2
abundance: few
CDR3aa: CASSFSAGVYNEQFF
CDR3nt: TGCGCCAGCAGCTTCTCCGCGGGAGTGTACAATGAGCAGTTCTTC

j_gene: TRBJ1-2
v_gene: TRBV4-1
d_gene: TRBD1
abundance: -
CDR3aa: CASSLSPGTGYGDYGYTF
CDR3nt: TGCGCCAGCAGTCTAAGTCCCGGGACAGGGTACGGGGACTATGGCTACACCTTC

j_gene: TRBJ2-1
v_gene: TRBV20-1
d_gene: -
abundance: -
CDR3aa: CSARVDLLNEQFF
CDR3nt: TGCAGTGCTAGAGTTGACTTACTCAATGAGCAGTTCTTC

j_gene: TRBJ1-2
v_gene: TRBV6-5
d_gene: TRBD1
abundance: -
CDR3aa: CASSYTGTGGDGYTF
CDR3nt: TGTGCCAGCAGTTACACGGGGACAGGGGGTGATGGCTACACCTTC

j_gene: TRBJ1-5
v_gene: TRBV6-1
d_gene: -
abundance: -
CDR3aa: CASSGPGGYQPQHF
CDR3nt: TGTGCCAGCAGTGGCCCCGGGGGTTATCAGCCCCAGCATTTT

j_gene: TRBJ1-4
v_gene: TRBV7-9
d_gene: -
abundance: once
CDR3aa: CASSVAPGLTNEKLFF
CDR3nt: TGTGCCAGCAGCGTAGCGCCCGGGCTCACTAATGAAAAACTGTTTTTT

j_gene: TRBJ1-1
v_gene: TRBV5-1
d_gene: -
abundance: -
CDR3aa: CASSLSAVNTEAFF
CDR3nt: TGCGCCAGCAGCTTGTCTGCAGTAAACACTGAAGCTTTCTTT

j_gene: TRBJ2-3
v_gene: TRBV29-1
d_gene: TRBD1
abundance: -
CDR3aa: CSVVWTGGLTDTQYF
CDR3nt: TGCAGCGTTGTTTGGACAGGGGGCCTCACAGATACGCAGTATTTT

j_gene: TRBJ2-7
v_gene: TRBV6-2/TRBV6-3
d_gene: -
abundance: -
CDR3aa: CASSYPRGGQYF
CDR3nt: TGTGCCAGCAGTTACCCACGGGGTGGGCAGTACTTC

j_gene: TRBJ2-1
v_gene: TRBV4-2
d_gene: TRBD2
abundance: -
CDR3aa: CASSQVREAYNEQFF
CDR3nt: TGTGCCAGCAGCCAAGTGCGGGAGGCTTACAATGAGCAGTTCTTC

j_gene: TRBJ1-4
v_gene: TRBV7-6
d_gene: -
abundance: -
CDR3aa: CASSLAQSLGDEKLFF
CDR3nt: TGTGCCAGCAGCTTAGCTCAAAGCTTGGGGGATGAAAAACTGTTTTTT

j_gene: TRBJ2-3
v_gene: TRBV7-6
d_gene: TRBD1
abundance: -
CDR3aa: CASSTGQGGTDTQYF
CDR3nt: TGTGCCAGCAGCACAGGACAGGGAGGTACAGATACGCAGTATTTT

j_gene: TRBJ2-5
v_gene: TRBV21-1
d_gene: -
abundance: -
CDR3aa: CASSKAIAGEGWETQYF
CDR3nt: TGTGCCAGCAGCAAAGCCATAGCGGGGGAGGGATGGGAGACCCAGTACTTC

j_gene: TRBJ1-5
v_gene: TRBV28
d_gene: -
abundance: -
CDR3aa: CASGGGNQPQHF
CDR3nt: TGTGCCAGCGGGGGTGGGAATCAGCCCCAGCATTTT

j_gene: TRBJ2-7
v_gene: TRBV14
d_gene: -
abundance: -
CDR3aa: CASSQDITGRLDEQYF
CDR3nt: TGTGCCAGCAGCCAAGATATTACAGGGCGGCTCGACGAGCAGTACTTC

j_gene: TRBJ1-2
v_gene: TRBV3-1
d_gene: -
abundance: few
CDR3aa: CASSHPQDYYGYTF
CDR3nt: TGTGCCAGCAGCCACCCACAGGACTACTATGGCTACACCTTC

j_gene: TRBJ2-2
v_gene: TRBV10-2
d_gene: -
abundance: -
CDR3aa: CASTDVLATGELFF
CDR3nt: TGCGCCAGCACTGACGTTCTGGCCACCGGGGAGCTGTTTTTT

j_gene: TRBJ2-5
v_gene: TRBV20-1
d_gene: TRBD2
abundance: -
CDR3aa: CSARDPLLAEVDQETQYF
CDR3nt: TGCAGTGCTAGAGACCCCCTACTAGCGGAAGTAGACCAAGAGACCCAGTACTTC

j_gene: TRBJ2-1
v_gene: TRBV3-1
d_gene: TRBD2
abundance: -
CDR3aa: CASSQAAVNGRVNNEQFF
CDR3nt: TGTGCCAGCAGCCAAGCCGCGGTAAACGGGAGGGTAAACAATGAGCAGTTCTTC

j_gene: TRBJ2-6
v_gene: TRBV12-5
d_gene: -
abundance: -
CDR3aa: CASGLIQGTGANVLTF
CDR3nt: TGTGCTAGTGGTTTGATACAGGGTACTGGGGCCAACGTCCTGACTTTC

j_gene: TRBJ2-6
v_gene: TRBV7-8
d_gene: -
abundance: -
CDR3aa: CASSLPQVRANVLTF
CDR3nt: TGTGCCAGCAGCCTCCCACAGGTGCGGGCCAACGTCCTGACTTTC

j_gene: TRBJ2-3
v_gene: TRBV24-1
d_gene: TRBD2
abundance: few
CDR3aa: CATSDPTTSGSTDTQYF
CDR3nt: TGTGCCACCAGTGACCCGACGACTAGCGGAAGCACAGATACGCAGTATTTT

j_gene: TRBJ1-2
v_gene: TRBV4-2
d_gene: TRBD1
abundance: -
CDR3aa: CASSQTGTGPSYGYTF
CDR3nt: TGTGCCAGCAGCCAAACCGGGACAGGGCCTTCCTACGGCTACACCTTC

j_gene: TRBJ2-7
v_gene: TRBV4-2
d_gene: TRBD1
abundance: -
CDR3aa: CASSQVRTGRYEQYF
CDR3nt: TGTGCCAGCAGCCAAGTACGGACAGGGCGGTACGAGCAGTACTTC

j_gene: TRBJ2-7
v_gene: TRBV21-1
d_gene: -
abundance: -
CDR3aa: CASSSRTATYGQYF
CDR3nt: TGTGCCAGCAGCAGCCGGACAGCTACTTACGGGCAGTACTTC

j_gene: TRBJ2-1
v_gene: TRBV20-1
d_gene: TRBD2
abundance: -
CDR3aa: CSANPGTSGGVKSYNEQFF
CDR3nt: TGCAGTGCGAACCCCGGGACTAGCGGGGGGGTTAAATCCTACAATGAGCAGTTCTTC

j_gene: TRBJ2-7
v_gene: TRBV29-1
d_gene: TRBD1
abundance: few
CDR3aa: CSARDRGASYEQYF
CDR3nt: TGCAGCGCCCGGGACAGGGGAGCTTCCTACGAGCAGTACTTC

j_gene: TRBJ2-7
v_gene: TRBV5-1
d_gene: -
abundance: -
CDR3aa: CASSFGDWRYEQYF
CDR3nt: TGCGCCAGCAGCTTCGGGGACTGGCGGTACGAGCAGTACTTC

j_gene: TRBJ2-7
v_gene: TRBV27
d_gene: -
abundance: few
CDR3aa: CASSYQPFSYEQYF
CDR3nt: TGTGCCAGCAGTTACCAGCCGTTCTCCTACGAGCAGTACTTC

j_gene: TRBJ2-5
v_gene: TRBV7-2
d_gene: TRBD2
abundance: -
CDR3aa: CASMPPGLAGGGTQYF
CDR3nt: TGTGCCAGCATGCCCCCGGGACTAGCGGGAGGAGGGACCCAGTACTTC

j_gene: TRBJ2-3
v_gene: TRBV27
d_gene: TRBD2
abundance: -
CDR3aa: CASSSGTSGPGSQYF
CDR3nt: TGTGCCAGCAGTTCAGGTACTAGCGGTCCAGGGTCGCAGTATTTT